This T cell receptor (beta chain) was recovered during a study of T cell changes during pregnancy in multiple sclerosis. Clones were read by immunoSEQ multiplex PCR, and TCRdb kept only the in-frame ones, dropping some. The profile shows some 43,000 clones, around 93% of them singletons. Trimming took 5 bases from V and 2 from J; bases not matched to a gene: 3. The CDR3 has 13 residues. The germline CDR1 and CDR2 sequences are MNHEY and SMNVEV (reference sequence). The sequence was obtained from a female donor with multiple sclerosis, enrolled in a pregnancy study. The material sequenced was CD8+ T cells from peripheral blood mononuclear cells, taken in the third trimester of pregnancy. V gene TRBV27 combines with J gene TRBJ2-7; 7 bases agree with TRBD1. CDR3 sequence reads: CASSVGTAYEQYF. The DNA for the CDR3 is TGTGCCAGCAGTGTCGGGACAGCCTACGAGCAGTACTTC.